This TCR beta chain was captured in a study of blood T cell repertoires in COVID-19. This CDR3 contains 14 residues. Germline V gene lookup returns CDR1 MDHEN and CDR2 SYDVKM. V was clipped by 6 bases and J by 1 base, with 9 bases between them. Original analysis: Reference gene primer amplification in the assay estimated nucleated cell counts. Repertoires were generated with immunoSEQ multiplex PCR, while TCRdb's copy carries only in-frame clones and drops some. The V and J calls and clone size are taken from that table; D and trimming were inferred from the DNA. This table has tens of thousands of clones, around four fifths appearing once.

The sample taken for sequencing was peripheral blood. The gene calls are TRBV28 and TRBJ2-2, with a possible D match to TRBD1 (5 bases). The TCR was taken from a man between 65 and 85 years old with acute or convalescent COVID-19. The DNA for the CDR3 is TGTGCCAGCAGCTGGGGCTTGAACACCGGGGAGCTGTTTTTT. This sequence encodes CASSWGLNTGELFF.